This T cell receptor beta chain came from a study of OX40 agonist ivuxolimab in advanced cancers. Across the study: The dose-escalation group included hepatocellular carcinoma, melanoma, renal cell carcinoma and head and neck cancer. Enrollees could have had prior anti-PD-1, anti-PD-L1 or anti-CTLA-4 therapy, which roughly 40% had received.

The assay was immunoSEQ multiplex PCR, and TCRdb's table has in-frame clones only and misses some. The sample lists about 62,000 clones, around 90% seen once, with about 5.5% in the top ten. The sample holds a few counts of this clone. Its antigen is not identified. Autoimmune disease history or systemic immunosuppression barred patients. Broader study findings: Clones of CD4+ and CD8+ blood T cells grew by week 6 at doses of 0.1 to 3.0 mg/kg.

The sequences come from CD4+ or CD8+ T cells sorted from blood, collected in a trial of the OX40 agonist ivuxolimab. This TCR came from an adult with an advanced solid tumor such as melanoma, head and neck, liver or kidney cancer.

CDR3: CASSHLSAGGTEAFF. In nucleotides, the CDR3 is TGTGCCAGCAGCCATTTAAGTGCGGGGGGCACTGAAGCTTTCTTT. This rearrangement joins TRBV5-5 to TRBJ1-1, with a tentative D call TRBD1 (5 bases). Germline V gene data show CDR1 as SGHKS and CDR2 as YYEKEE (reference sequence). V gave up 4 bases and J gave up 4 bases, with 17 bases separating them. This CDR3 has 15 amino acids.